These T cell receptor beta chains were read from a single sample in a study of siplizumab effects on memory and regulatory T cells. Sequencing was performed with immunoSEQ multiplex PCR; in TCRdb, only in-frame clones are kept and a portion is missing. The repertoire holds 85,000 or so clones, with just under 95% as singletons. Sequencing was performed on CD8+ T cells sorted from blood. These receptors came from a human donor in good health. Each CDR3 is given without its conserved first and last residue. Each record gives: V gene, J gene, clone size, CDR3 protein. The listing skips clone size in some rows; elsewhere it reads once, few, many or a size class.

v_call: TRBV14; j_call: TRBJ2-7; clone_size: .; cdr3_aa: ASSQGAGEPYEQY
v_call: TRBV28; j_call: TRBJ1-1; clone_size: .; cdr3_aa: ASTQPLGGTEAF
v_call: TRBV7-9; j_call: TRBJ2-1; clone_size: .; cdr3_aa: ASSWSVNEQF
v_call: TRBV28; j_call: TRBJ2-2; clone_size: .; cdr3_aa: ASSLFPGGYTGELF
v_call: TRBV15; j_call: TRBJ2-7; clone_size: .; cdr3_aa: ATGTGGAYEQY
v_call: TRBV29-1; j_call: TRBJ1-1; clone_size: .; cdr3_aa: SVVGQGHGNTEAF
v_call: TRBV7-3; j_call: TRBJ2-1; clone_size: .; cdr3_aa: ASSPRGSAHNEQF
v_call: TRBV14; j_call: TRBJ2-1; clone_size: .; cdr3_aa: ASSQRTSGNYNEQF
v_call: TRBV9; j_call: TRBJ2-3; clone_size: .; cdr3_aa: ASSNLAGRDTQY
v_call: TRBV9; j_call: .; clone_size: .; cdr3_aa: ASSVATGEYEQY
v_call: TRBV15; j_call: TRBJ2-1; clone_size: .; cdr3_aa: ATSRDIDRIDEQF
v_call: TRBV19; j_call: TRBJ2-7; clone_size: .; cdr3_aa: ASSIASTGTGFSYEQY
v_call: TRBV4-1; j_call: TRBJ2-2; clone_size: once; cdr3_aa: ASSLPGLGVELF
v_call: TRBV7-7; j_call: TRBJ2-2; clone_size: once; cdr3_aa: ASSPGTDNTGELF
v_call: TRBV15; j_call: TRBJ2-1; clone_size: .; cdr3_aa: ATSYIGQGSLEEQF